This passage covers 27 T cell receptor beta chains from one sample sequenced in a study of blood T cell repertoires in COVID-19. This table comes from immunoSEQ multiplex PCR, and its TCRdb copy is limited to in-frame clones, with some not included. The data show over 150,000 clones, around nine tenths seen once. The specimen sequenced was peripheral blood. The receptor set was obtained from a man aged 60 to 75 with COVID-19, enrolled during active disease.

The chain combines TRBV7-2 with TRBJ1-4; D is possibly TRBD1 (6 bases). The CDR3 contains 16 residues. CDR1 is SGHTA, CDR2 FQGNSA, per germline. Trimming removed 5 bases from V and 8 bases from J, with 21 bases in between. The CDR3 here is CASSTPAGGRREKLFF. In DNA form, the CDR3 reads TGTGCCAGCAGCACCCCGGCGGGGGGGCGACGGGAAAAACTGTTTTTT.

This clone was seen a handful of times. The DNA for the CDR3 is TGTGCCAGCAGCCAAGGGGCAGGGGCGCTTGGCTACACCTTC. Amino acids: CASSQGAGALGYTF. V usage is TRBV4-2 and J usage is TRBJ1-2; perhaps TRBD1 as D (6 bases). The germline V and J ends were trimmed by 1 base and 7 bases, with 13 bases remaining between them. The germline V gene has CDR1 LGHNA and CDR2 YNFKEQ. This CDR3 is built from 14 residues.

Written as DNA, the CDR3 is TGTGCCAGCAGAGGACAGACCTTTTTGGAGCAGTACTTC. Its protein product is CASRGQTFLEQYF. The chain is built from TRBV28 and TRBJ2-7; D is perhaps TRBD1 (6 bases). The CDR3 loop spans 13 amino acids. The germline gives CDR1 MDHEN, CDR2 SYDVKM. V lost 6 bases and J lost 7, with 16 bases in between.

This clone showed up just a few times. V gene TRBV5-4 combines with J gene TRBJ1-2, with TRBD1 as a possible D gene (5 bases). V lost 1 base to trimming and J lost 5 bases, with 18 bases between them. This CDR3 contains 16 residues. The germline gives CDR1 SGHNT, CDR2 YYREEE (reference sequence). Here the CDR3 DNA reads TGTGCCAGCAGCTTGTCTGCCGCAGGGCCTAGGTATGGCTACACCTTC. It codes for CASSLSAAGPRYGYTF.

V is TRBV23-1 and J is TRBJ2-1, with 8 positions matching TRBD1. TRBV23-1 belongs to the ORF category, with a function that is uncertain. This CDR3 contains 14 residues. Trimming cost V 6 bases and J 7 bases; bases outside gene matches: 8. CDR3 in amino acids: CASSRQGRCNEQFF. As DNA, the CDR3 is TGCGCCAGCAGCAGACAGGGGAGGTGTAATGAGCAGTTCTTC.

Regarding this clone: Sequence at one end of the junction differs from germline and may be a read error. This sequence joins TRBV7-2 and TRBJ2-7; tentatively, D is TRBD2 (5 bases). Germline V CDR1 and CDR2: SGHTA, FQGNSA. The CDR3 is 14 amino acids. CDR3 bases: TGTGCCAGCAGCCCAACTAGTATCTCCCACGAGCAGTACTTC. This sequence encodes CASSPTSISHEQYF.

This rearrangement joins TRBV6-6 to TRBJ2-7; 11 positions agree with TRBD1. Trimming took 3 bases from V and 6 from J; bases not matched to a gene: 10. The CDR3 has 16 amino acids. CDR1 MNHNY and CDR2 SVGAGI come from the germline V gene (reference sequence). The CDR3 here is CASSYMKGQGVGEQYF. The CDR3 DNA reads TGTGCCAGCAGTTATATGAAGGGACAGGGGGTAGGCGAGCAGTACTTC.

This clone was seen once. V and J are TRBV6-6 and TRBJ1-4; D ambiguous. Germline V lookup: CDR1 MNHNY, CDR2 SVGAGI (reference sequence). V dropped 3 bases and J dropped 0 bases, with 5 bases sitting between them. The CDR3 covers 14 residues. As DNA, the CDR3 is TGTGCCAGCAGTTATTTCACAACTAATGAAAAACTGTTTTTT. It codes for CASSYFTTNEKLFF.

This clone was detected a few times. The chain links TRBV2 to TRBJ1-2; no clear D gene. Germline V gene data show CDR1 as SNHLY and CDR2 as FYNNEI. This CDR3 contains 12 residues. The V end lost 6 bases, the J end lost 4 bases, and 9 bases lay between the germline ends. CDR3 DNA: TGTGCCAGCAGCTTGAACTCCTATGGCTACACCTTC. It specifies CASSLNSYGYTF.

This clone was observed a few times. Other DNA sequences in the sample encode the same CDR3. The V and J genes are TRBV9 and TRBJ1-2, with a possible D match to TRBD1 (5 bases). V was shortened by 1 base and J by 1 base, with 5 bases between the two germline ends. Germline values: CDR1 SGDLS, CDR2 YYNGEE. This CDR3 has 13 residues. CDR3 protein: CASSVQGNYGYTF. CDR3 DNA sequence: TGTGCCAGCAGCGTACAGGGTAACTATGGCTACACCTTC.

About this clone: The same CDR3 arises from other DNA sequences in this sample as well. The chain recombines TRBV2 with TRBJ1-5, with 9 bases matching TRBD1. J was trimmed by 7 bases and V by 5 bases; bases with no gene match: 6. Germline V gives CDR1 SNHLY, CDR2 FYNNEI. The CDR3 has 14 amino acids. Here the CDR3 DNA reads TGTGCCAGCAGTCCGGGACAGGGTTTGCAGCCCCAGCATTTT. This encodes CASSPGQGLQPQHF.

V is TRBV24-1 and J is TRBJ2-2; TRBD1 matches 8 bases. The CDR3 is 17 residues long. Germline V CDR1 and CDR2: KGHDR, SFDVKD. The ends lost 4 bases at V and 2 bases at J; junction bases unmatched: 8. The CDR3 nucleotides are TGTGCCACCAGTGACACGCTGGGACAGGCTAACACCGGGGAGCTGTTTTTT. Its translation: CATSDTLGQANTGELFF.

The chain is built from TRBV11-2 and TRBJ2-7, with 7 bases aligning to TRBD2. The CDR3 is 16 amino acids. V was pared by 5 bases and J by 0 bases, with 10 bases of the junction left unmatched. Germline assignment: CDR1 SGHAT and CDR2 FQNNGV. CDR3 nucleotides: TGTGCCAGCAGCAGGCGTCCTAGCGGATTCTCCTACGAGCAGTACTTC. This translates into CASSRRPSGFSYEQYF.

CDR3 amino acids: CAISVRDIFSGTEAFF. The CDR3 nucleotides read TGTGCCATCAGCGTCAGGGATATTTTTTCCGGCACTGAAGCTTTCTTT. The gene calls are TRBV10-3 and TRBJ1-1; tentatively, D is TRBD1 (5 bases). Germline V CDR1 and CDR2: ENHRY, SYGVKD. CDR3 length equals 16 residues. V was trimmed by 6 bases and J by 4 bases, leaving 21 bases between them.

The rearrangement joins TRBV24-1 to TRBJ1-2; D is undetermined. CDR3 length: 12 residues. Trimming took off 5 bases at V and 4 bases at J, with 7 bases between the two ends. Germline V lookup: CDR1 KGHDR, CDR2 SFDVKD. For the CDR3, the DNA is TGTGCCACCAGTGGGTCCGGCTATGGCTACACCTTC. Protein sequence: CATSGSGYGYTF.

The chain uses TRBV5-1 and TRBJ2-1; tentatively, D is TRBD2 (6 bases). V was trimmed by 7 bases and J by 2 bases, leaving 13 bases between them. CDR1 and CDR2 from the germline V gene are SGHRS and YFSETQ. CDR3 length: 14 amino acids. CDR3 sequence: CASRSGETYNEQFF. DNA for the CDR3: TGCGCCAGCCGGTCGGGGGAAACCTACAATGAGCAGTTCTTC. The entire variable domain, with the rest obtained from reference TRBV5-1 and TRBJ2-1, is as follows: KAGVTQTPRYLIKTRGQQVTLSCSPISGHRSVSWYQQTPGQGLQFLFEYFSETQRNKGNFPGRFSGRQFSNSRSEMNVSTLELGDSALYLCASRSGETYNEQFFGPGTRLTVL.

The chain joins TRBV5-1 to TRBJ1-1; no definite D call. The germline V gene has CDR1 SGHRS and CDR2 YFSETQ. Deletions cut 0 bases from V and 0 bases from J, with 12 bases between. CDR3 length: 16 amino acids. The chain's CDR3 is CASSLAPELMNTEAFF. In DNA, the CDR3 is TGCGCCAGCAGCTTGGCTCCGGAGCTTATGAACACTGAAGCTTTCTTT.

The V and J genes are TRBV5-4 and TRBJ2-1; TRBD2 matches 10 bases. CDR1 is SGHNT and CDR2 is YYREEE in the germline V gene (reference sequence). V gave up 0 bases and J gave up 8 bases; unmatched junction bases: 8. CDR3 length: 16 amino acids. CDR3: CASSLGSGRAMDEQFF. CDR3 in DNA: TGTGCCAGCAGCTTGGGAAGCGGGAGGGCCATGGATGAGCAGTTCTTC.

This chain uses TRBV27 with TRBJ1-5, with no clear D. The germline V gene encodes CDR1 MNHEY and CDR2 SMNVEV (reference sequence). The CDR3 consists of 15 residues. V lost 2 bases and J lost 7, with 15 bases in between. CDR3 sequence reads: CASSLGRGSGQPQHF. The DNA of the CDR3 is TGTGCCAGCAGTTTAGGGCGGGGTAGTGGACAGCCCCAGCATTTT.

The chain is built from TRBV2 and TRBJ1-4, with D uncertain. The CDR3 runs 12 residues. Per germline, CDR1 SNHLY and CDR2 FYNNEI. V was clipped by 2 bases and J by 6 bases, with 4 bases between them. The CDR3 DNA reads TGTGCCAGCAGTGAACAGGATGAAAAACTGTTTTTT. This sequence encodes CASSEQDEKLFF.

This clone was detected once. This chain joins TRBV7-8 and TRBJ2-7; weak D call: TRBD2 (7 bases). The CDR3 contains 16 residues. V gave up 2 bases and J gave up 3 bases, with 17 bases separating them. Germline loops: CDR1 SGHVS, CDR2 FQNEAQ. This chain's CDR3 is CASSLRGGVGHYEQYF. The CDR3 region has the DNA TGTGCCAGCAGCTTAAGGGGAGGGGTGGGACACTACGAGCAGTACTTC.

The CDR3: CASSLNRQSTNQPQHF. CDR3 DNA sequence: TGTGCCAGCAGTTTGAATCGACAGTCGACTAATCAGCCCCAGCATTTT. The V gene is TRBV6-5, the J gene TRBJ1-5, with D possibly being TRBD1 (5 bases). Trimming removed 4 bases at V and 4 bases at J, with 17 bases between. The CDR3 spans 16 residues. From germline, CDR1 is MNHEY and CDR2 SVGAGI.

In this sample, this clone turned up a few times. CDR3 sequence: CASSGQGLGTEAFF. CDR3 in DNA: TGTGCCAGCTCAGGGCAGGGGCTAGGGACTGAAGCTTTCTTT. The chain links TRBV18 to TRBJ1-1, with a possible D match to TRBD1 (6 bases). Germline loops: CDR1 KGHSH, CDR2 LQKENI. This CDR3 has 14 amino acids. Trimming stripped 5 bases from V and 5 bases from J, with 15 bases between. The variable domain in full, with the rest retrieved from reference TRBV18 and TRBJ1-1, is NAGVMQNPRHLVRRRGQEARLRCSPMKGHSHVYWYRQLPEEGLKFMVYLQKENIIDESGMPKERFSAEFPKEGPSILRIQQVVRGDSAAYFCASSGQGLGTEAFFGQGTRLTVV.

This clone was seen once. The V gene is TRBV27, the J gene TRBJ2-5; 10 nucleotides line up with TRBD2. J gave up 4 bases and V 5 bases, and 7 bases lay outside the gene matches. The CDR3 is made up of 15 amino acids. The germline CDR1 and CDR2 sequences are MNHEY and SMNVEV (reference sequence). CDR3 nucleotides: TGTGCCAGCAGTATTAGCGGGGGGCTGGGAGAGACCCAGTACTTC. The encoded protein is CASSISGGLGETQYF.

The V gene is TRBV5-4, the J gene TRBJ2-6, with 8 bases aligning to TRBD1. The V segment lost 1 base and the J segment 2 bases; nucleotides outside the gene matches: 11. CDR3 length equals 19 residues. Germline CDR1 reads SGHNT; CDR2 reads YYREEE (reference sequence). For the CDR3, the DNA is TGTGCCAGCAGCTTGCCAGGGGGCGGGTTAAGCGCTGGGGCCAACGTCCTGACTTTC. Protein sequence: CASSLPGGGLSAGANVLTF.

This rearrangement joins TRBV10-3 to TRBJ1-1; TRBD1 is a possible D gene (5 bases). The CDR3 loop spans 14 amino acids. V lost 5 bases and J 3 bases, leaving 13 bases between the germline ends. Germline CDR1 reads ENHRY; CDR2 reads SYGVKD. The chain's CDR3 is CAISSDRGYTEAFF. CDR3 DNA: TGTGCCATCAGTTCAGACCGGGGGTACACTGAAGCTTTCTTT.

This clone was detected only a few times. The V call is TRBV5-1, the J call TRBJ2-2; 7 nucleotides match TRBD1. The germline gives CDR1 SGHRS, CDR2 YFSETQ. Trimming took 7 bases from V and 5 from J; bases not matched to a gene: 8. This CDR3 has 14 amino acids. The CDR3 here is CASGYPGGTGELFF. CDR3 DNA: TGCGCCAGCGGATACCCAGGGGGAACCGGGGAGCTGTTTTTT.